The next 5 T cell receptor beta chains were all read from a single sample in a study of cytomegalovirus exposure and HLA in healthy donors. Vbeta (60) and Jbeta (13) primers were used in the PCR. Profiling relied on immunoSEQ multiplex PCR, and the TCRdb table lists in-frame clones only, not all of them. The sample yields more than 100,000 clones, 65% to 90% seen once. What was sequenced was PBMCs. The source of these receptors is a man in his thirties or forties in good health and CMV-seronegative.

The DNA for the CDR3 is TGTGCCAGTAGTGTGACAGGGCCCTATGGCTACACCTTC. Its translation is CASSVTGPYGYTF. The rearrangement uses TRBV19 and TRBJ1-2, with 7 bases fitting TRBD1. This CDR3 contains 13 residues. Germline CDR1 is LNHDA and CDR2 is SQIVND (reference sequence). After removal of 5 bases from V and 4 bases from J, the junction contained 4 bases not matched to a gene.

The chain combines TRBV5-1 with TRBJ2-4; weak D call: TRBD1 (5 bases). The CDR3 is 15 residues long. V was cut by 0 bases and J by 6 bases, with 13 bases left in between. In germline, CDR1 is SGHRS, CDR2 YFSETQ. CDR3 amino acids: CASSLVARVGNIQYF. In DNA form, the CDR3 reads TGCGCCAGCAGCTTGGTCGCCAGGGTAGGAAACATTCAGTACTTC.

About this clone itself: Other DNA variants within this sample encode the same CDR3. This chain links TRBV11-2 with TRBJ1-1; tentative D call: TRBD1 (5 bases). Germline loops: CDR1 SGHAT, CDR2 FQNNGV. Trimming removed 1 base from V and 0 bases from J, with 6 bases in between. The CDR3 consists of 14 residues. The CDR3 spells CASSLGQLNTEAFF. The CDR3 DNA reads TGTGCCAGCAGCTTAGGACAGCTGAACACTGAAGCTTTCTTT.

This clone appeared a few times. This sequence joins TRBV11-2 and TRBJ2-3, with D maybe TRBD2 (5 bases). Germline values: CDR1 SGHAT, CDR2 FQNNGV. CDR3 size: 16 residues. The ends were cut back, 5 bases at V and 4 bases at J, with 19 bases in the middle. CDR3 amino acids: CASSVPSRHGPDTQYF. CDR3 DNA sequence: TGTGCCAGCAGCGTCCCTAGCCGGCATGGGCCAGATACGCAGTATTTT.

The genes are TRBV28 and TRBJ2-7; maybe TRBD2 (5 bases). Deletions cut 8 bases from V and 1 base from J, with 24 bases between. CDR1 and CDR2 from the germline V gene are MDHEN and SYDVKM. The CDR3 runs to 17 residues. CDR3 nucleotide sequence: TGTGCCAGCGAAACCTCAACCCTAGCACCACTATCCTACGAGCAGTACTTC. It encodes CASETSTLAPLSYEQYF.